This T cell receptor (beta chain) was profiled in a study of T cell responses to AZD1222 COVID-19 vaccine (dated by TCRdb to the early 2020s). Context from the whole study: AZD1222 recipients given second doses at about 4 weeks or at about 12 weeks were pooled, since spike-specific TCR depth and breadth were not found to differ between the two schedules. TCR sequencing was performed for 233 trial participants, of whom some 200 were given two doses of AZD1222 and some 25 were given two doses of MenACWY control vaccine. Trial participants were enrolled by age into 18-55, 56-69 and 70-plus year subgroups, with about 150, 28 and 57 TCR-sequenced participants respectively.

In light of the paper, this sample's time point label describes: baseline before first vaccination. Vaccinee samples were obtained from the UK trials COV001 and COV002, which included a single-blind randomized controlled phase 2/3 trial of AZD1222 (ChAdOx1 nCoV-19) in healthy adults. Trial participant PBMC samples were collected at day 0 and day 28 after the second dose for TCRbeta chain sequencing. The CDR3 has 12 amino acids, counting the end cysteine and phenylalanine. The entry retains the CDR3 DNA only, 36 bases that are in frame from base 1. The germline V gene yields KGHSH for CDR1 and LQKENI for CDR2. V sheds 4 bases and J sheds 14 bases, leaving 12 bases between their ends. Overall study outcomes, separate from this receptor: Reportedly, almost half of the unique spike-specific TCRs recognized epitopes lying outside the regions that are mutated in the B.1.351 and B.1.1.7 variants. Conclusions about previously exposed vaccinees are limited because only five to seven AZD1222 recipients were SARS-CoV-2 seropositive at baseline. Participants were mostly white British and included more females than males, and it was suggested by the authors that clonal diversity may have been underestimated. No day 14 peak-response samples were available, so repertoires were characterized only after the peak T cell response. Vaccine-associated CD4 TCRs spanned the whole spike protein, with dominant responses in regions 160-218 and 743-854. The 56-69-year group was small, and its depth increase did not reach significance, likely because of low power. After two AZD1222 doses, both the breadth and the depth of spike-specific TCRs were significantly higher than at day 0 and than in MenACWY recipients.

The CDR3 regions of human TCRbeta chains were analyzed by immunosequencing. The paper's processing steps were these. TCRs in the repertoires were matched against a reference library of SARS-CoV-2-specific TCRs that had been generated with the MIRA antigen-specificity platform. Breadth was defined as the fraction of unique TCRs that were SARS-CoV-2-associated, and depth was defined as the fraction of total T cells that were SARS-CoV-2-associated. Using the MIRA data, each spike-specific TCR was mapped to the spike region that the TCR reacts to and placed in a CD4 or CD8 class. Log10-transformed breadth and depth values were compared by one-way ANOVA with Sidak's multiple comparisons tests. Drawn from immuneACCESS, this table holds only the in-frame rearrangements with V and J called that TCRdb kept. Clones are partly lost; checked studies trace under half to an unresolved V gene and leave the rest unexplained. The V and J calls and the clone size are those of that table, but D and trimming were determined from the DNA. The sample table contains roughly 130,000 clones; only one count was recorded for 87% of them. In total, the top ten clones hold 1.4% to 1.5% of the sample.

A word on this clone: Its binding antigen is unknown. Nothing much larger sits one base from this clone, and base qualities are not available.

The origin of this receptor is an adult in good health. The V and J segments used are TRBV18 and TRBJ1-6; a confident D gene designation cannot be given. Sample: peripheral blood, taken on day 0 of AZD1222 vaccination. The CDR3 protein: CASSQGRESLHF. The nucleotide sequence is TGTGCCAGCTCACAGGGTCGGGAGTCCCTCCACTTT.